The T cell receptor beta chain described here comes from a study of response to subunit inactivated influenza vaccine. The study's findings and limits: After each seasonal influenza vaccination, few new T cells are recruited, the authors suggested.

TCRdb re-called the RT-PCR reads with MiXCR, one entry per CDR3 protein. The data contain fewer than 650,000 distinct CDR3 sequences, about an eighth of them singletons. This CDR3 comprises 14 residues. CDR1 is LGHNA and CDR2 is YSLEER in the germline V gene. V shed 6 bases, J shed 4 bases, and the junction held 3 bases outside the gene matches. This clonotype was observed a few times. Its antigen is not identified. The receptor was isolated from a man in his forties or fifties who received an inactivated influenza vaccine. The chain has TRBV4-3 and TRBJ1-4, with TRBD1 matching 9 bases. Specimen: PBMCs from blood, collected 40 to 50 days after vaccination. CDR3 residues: CASRQGAGNEKLFF. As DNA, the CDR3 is TGCGCCAGCAGACAGGGGGCGGGTAATGAAAAACTGTTTTTT.